This TCR beta chain was recorded in a study of T cell responses to AZD1222 COVID-19 vaccine. Assay used: immunoSEQ multiplex PCR; TCRdb lists only in-frame clones, some missing. The sample holds about 150,000 clones, about nine tenths seen once. V shed 2 bases and J shed 3 bases, with 14 bases lying between them. This CDR3 has 15 amino acids. The germline gives CDR1 SEHNR, CDR2 FQNEAQ (reference sequence). The rearrangement links TRBV7-9 to TRBJ2-7, with D unresolved. The material sequenced was peripheral blood, taken on day 0 of AZD1222 vaccination. This TCR was sampled from an adult in good health. The CDR3 nucleotides read TGTGCCAGCAGCTTATTAGGTGAGACCCTCTACGAGCAGTACTTC. It specifies CASSLLGETLYEQYF.